A selection of T cell receptor beta chains follows, all from one sample in a study of blood T cell repertoires in COVID-19. Method: immunoSEQ multiplex PCR; TCRdb's copy keeps in-frame clones and lacks some. The sample contains 90,000 to 120,000 clones, around 81% of which appear only once. The sample comprised peripheral blood. The receptors originated from a woman in her 70s with acute or convalescent COVID-19. Each CDR3 is given with its conserved first and last residue. Each record gives: V gene, D gene, J gene, clone size, CDR3 protein, CDR3 DNA. D genes are given only for firm matches. The listing skips clone size in some rows; elsewhere it reads once, few, many or a size class.

TRBV6-5	.	TRBJ1-2	.	CASKGGVSYGYTF	TGTGCCAGCAAGGGAGGCGTAAGCTATGGCTACACCTTC
TRBV3-1/TRBV3-2	TRBD2	TRBJ2-3	.	CASSPTFSSGRPDTQYF	TGTGCCAGCAGCCCCACCTTCTCTAGCGGGAGGCCAGATACGCAGTATTTT
TRBV6-4	TRBD1	TRBJ2-1	.	CAILRTGGYNEQFF	TGTGCCATCCTCAGAACAGGGGGTTACAATGAGCAGTTCTTC
TRBV29-1	TRBD1	TRBJ2-1	.	CSVGQGRNEQFF	TGCAGCGTTGGACAGGGGAGGAATGAGCAGTTCTTC
TRBV6-1	.	TRBJ1-2	.	CASRAPTGNYGYTF	TGTGCCAGCAGGGCCCCTACAGGGAACTATGGCTACACCTTC
TRBV10-3	.	TRBJ2-1	.	CAISDGGSSYNEQFF	TGTGCCATCAGTGATGGGGGGAGCTCCTACAATGAGCAGTTCTTC
TRBV5-1	TRBD1	TRBJ2-1	.	CASSSGQGGPLGFYNEQFF	TGCGCCAGCAGCTCGGGACAGGGTGGACCCTTGGGGTTTTACAATGAGCAGTTCTTC
TRBV9	.	TRBJ2-2	.	CASSPKMTANTGELFF	TGTGCCAGCAGCCCGAAGATGACAGCCAACACCGGGGAGCTGTTTTTT
TRBV18	.	TRBJ1-5	.	CASSPPGGYNQPQHF	TGTGCCAGCTCACCACCCGGGGGATACAATCAGCCCCAGCATTTT
TRBV6-5	.	TRBJ1-1	.	CASSFRGNTEAFF	TGTGCCAGCAGCTTCCGGGGGAACACTGAAGCTTTCTTT
TRBV2	.	TRBJ1-5	once	CARGYGDQPQHF	TGTGCCAGAGGGTACGGGGATCAGCCCCAGCATTTT
TRBV7-9	TRBD1	TRBJ2-2	.	CASSLTTQGGTGELFF	TGTGCCAGCAGCTTAACAACACAGGGGGGCACCGGGGAGCTGTTTTTT
TRBV3-1/TRBV3-2	TRBD1	TRBJ2-5	few	CASSHWDSDRETQYF	TGTGCCAGCAGCCACTGGGACAGTGATAGGGAGACCCAGTACTTC
TRBV7-2	TRBD1	TRBJ1-1	.	CASSLGQGATEAFF	TGTGCCAGCAGCTTAGGACAGGGAGCCACTGAAGCTTTCTTT
TRBV18	TRBD2	TRBJ2-2	once	CASSPSSGLNTGELFF	TGTGCCAGCTCACCATCTAGCGGGCTTAACACCGGGGAGCTGTTTTTT
TRBV6-5	.	TRBJ1-2	.	CASRRDLGGGYTF	TGTGCCAGCAGAAGGGACCTGGGGGGAGGCTACACCTTC
TRBV11-2	.	TRBJ2-1	.	CASSPLDTRSYNEQFF	TGTGCCAGCAGCCCGCTTGACACCCGCTCCTACAATGAGCAGTTCTTC